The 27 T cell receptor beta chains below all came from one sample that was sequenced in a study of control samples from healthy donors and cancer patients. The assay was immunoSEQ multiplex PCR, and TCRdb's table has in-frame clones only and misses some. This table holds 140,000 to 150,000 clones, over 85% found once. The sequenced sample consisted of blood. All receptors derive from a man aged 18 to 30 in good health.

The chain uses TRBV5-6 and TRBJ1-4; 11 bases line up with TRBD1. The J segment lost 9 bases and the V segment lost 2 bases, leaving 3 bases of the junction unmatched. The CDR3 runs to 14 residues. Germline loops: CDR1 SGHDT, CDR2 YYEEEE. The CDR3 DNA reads TGTGCCAGCAGCTTTGGACAGGGGGCAAAAAAACTGTTTTTT. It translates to CASSFGQGAKKLFF.

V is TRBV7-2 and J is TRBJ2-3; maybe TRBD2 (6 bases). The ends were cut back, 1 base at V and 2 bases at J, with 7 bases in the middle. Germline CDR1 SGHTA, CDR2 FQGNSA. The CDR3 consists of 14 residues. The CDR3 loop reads CASSLGGDTDTQYF. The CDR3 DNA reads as TGTGCCAGCAGCTTAGGGGGGGACACAGATACGCAGTATTTT.

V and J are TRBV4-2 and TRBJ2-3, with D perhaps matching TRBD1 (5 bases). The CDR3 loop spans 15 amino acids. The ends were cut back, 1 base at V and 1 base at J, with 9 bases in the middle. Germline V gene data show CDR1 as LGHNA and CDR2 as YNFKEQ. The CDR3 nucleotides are TGTGCCAGCAGCCAAGCTCGCAGGGGCACAGATACGCAGTATTTT. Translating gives CASSQARRGTDTQYF.

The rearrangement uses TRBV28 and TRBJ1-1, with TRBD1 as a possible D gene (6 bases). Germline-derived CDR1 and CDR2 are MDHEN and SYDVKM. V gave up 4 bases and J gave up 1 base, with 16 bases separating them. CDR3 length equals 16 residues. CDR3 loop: CASSSPRGAGNTEAFF. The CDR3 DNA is TGTGCCAGCAGTTCCCCCAGGGGCGCGGGGAACACTGAAGCTTTCTTT.

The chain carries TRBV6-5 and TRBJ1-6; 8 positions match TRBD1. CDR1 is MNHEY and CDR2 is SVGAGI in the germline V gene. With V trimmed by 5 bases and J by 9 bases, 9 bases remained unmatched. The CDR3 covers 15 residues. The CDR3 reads CASSLNQGAGSPLHF. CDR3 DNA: TGTGCCAGCAGTCTGAATCAGGGGGCAGGTTCACCCCTCCACTTT.

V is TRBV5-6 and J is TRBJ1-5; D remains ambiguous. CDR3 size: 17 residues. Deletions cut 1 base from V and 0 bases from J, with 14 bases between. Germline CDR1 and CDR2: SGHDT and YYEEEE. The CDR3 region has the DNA TGTGCCAGCAGCTTGTCCAGGACCGGGTATAGCAATCAGCCCCAGCATTTT. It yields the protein CASSLSRTGYSNQPQHF.

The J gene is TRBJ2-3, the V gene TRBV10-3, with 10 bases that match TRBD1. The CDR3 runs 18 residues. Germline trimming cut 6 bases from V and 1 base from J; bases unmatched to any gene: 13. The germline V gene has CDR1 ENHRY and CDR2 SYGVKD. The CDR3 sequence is CAIRRQGAGDYGTDTQYF. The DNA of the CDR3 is TGTGCCATCAGAAGACAGGGGGCAGGGGACTATGGCACAGATACGCAGTATTTT.

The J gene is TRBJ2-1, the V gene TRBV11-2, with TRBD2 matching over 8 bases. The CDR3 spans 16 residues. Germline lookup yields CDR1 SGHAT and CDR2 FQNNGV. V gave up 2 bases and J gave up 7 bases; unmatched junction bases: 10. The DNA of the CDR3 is TGTGCCAGCAGCTTAAGTATCAGCGGGAGTGGAAATGAGCAGTTCTTC. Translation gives CASSLSISGSGNEQFF.

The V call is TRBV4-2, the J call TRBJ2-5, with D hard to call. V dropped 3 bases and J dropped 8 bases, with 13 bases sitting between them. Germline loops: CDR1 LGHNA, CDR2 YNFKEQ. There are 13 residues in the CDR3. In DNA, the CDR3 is TGTGCCAGCAGCCAGATAAGGGCCGGTACCCAGTACTTC. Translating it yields CASSQIRAGTQYF.

Written as DNA, the CDR3 is TGTGCCAGCAGTTTATCCCACGTGGGGGATTCCTATAATTCACCCCTCCACTTT. Translating gives CASSLSHVGDSYNSPLHF. The chain combines TRBV27 with TRBJ1-6; TRBD1 might be the D (5 bases). This CDR3 is 18 amino acids long. CDR1 is MNHEY and CDR2 is SMNVEV in the germline V gene (reference sequence). Trimming pared 0 bases from V and 1 base from J, leaving 13 bases between.

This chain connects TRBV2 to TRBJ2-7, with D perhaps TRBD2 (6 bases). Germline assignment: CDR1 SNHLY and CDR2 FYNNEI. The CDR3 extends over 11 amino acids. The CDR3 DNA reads TGTGCAGGGGAGGACGCCTACGAGCAGTACTTC. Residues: CAGEDAYEQYF.

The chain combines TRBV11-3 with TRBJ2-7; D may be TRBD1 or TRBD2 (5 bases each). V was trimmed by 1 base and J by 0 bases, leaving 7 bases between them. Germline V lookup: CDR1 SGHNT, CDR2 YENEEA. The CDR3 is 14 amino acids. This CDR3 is CASSLAGGSYEQYF. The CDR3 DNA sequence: TGTGCCAGCAGCTTAGCTGGGGGCTCCTACGAGCAGTACTTC.

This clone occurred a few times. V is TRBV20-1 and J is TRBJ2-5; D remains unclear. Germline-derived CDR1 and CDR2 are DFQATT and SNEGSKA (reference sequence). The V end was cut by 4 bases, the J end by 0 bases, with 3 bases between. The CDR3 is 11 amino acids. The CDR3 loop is CSANHQETQYF. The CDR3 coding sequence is TGCAGTGCTAACCACCAAGAGACCCAGTACTTC.

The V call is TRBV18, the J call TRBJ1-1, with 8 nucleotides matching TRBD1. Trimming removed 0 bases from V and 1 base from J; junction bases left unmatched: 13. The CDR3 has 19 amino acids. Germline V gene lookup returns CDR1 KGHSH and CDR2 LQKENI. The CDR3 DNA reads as TGTGCCAGCTCACCACCGGTTATACTTTGGCAGGGGGCGAACACTGAAGCTTTCTTT. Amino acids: CASSPPVILWQGANTEAFF.

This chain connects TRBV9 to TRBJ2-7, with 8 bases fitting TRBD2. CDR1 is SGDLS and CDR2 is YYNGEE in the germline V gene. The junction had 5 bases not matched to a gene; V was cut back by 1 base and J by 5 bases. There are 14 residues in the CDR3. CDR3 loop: CASSVSAGAHEQYF. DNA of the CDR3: TGTGCCAGCAGCGTATCAGCGGGAGCCCACGAGCAGTACTTC.

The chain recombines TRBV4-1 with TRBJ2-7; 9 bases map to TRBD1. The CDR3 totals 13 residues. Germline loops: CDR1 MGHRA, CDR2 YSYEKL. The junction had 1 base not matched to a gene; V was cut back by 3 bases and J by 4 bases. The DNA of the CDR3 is TGCGCCAGCAGCCACGGACAGGGGTACGAGCAGTACTTC. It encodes CASSHGQGYEQYF.

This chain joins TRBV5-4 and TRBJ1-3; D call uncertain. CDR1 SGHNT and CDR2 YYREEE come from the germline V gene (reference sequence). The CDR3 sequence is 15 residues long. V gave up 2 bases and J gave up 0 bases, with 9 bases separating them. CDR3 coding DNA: TGTGCCAGCAGCTTAGGCGGGAGCTCTGGAAACACCATATATTTT. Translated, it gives CASSLGGSSGNTIYF.

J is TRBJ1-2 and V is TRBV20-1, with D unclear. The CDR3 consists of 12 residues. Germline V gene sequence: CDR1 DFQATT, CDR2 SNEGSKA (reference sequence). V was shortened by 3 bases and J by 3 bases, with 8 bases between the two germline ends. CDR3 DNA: TGCAGTGCTAGTGACGAGTACTATGGCTACACCTTC. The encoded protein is CSASDEYYGYTF.

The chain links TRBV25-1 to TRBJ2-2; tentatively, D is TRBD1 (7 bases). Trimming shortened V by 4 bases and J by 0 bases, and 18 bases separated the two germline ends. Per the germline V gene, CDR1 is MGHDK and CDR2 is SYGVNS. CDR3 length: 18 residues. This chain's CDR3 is CASSGRDSRYSNTGELFF. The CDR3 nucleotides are TGTGCCAGCAGTGGGAGGGACAGCAGATATTCGAACACCGGGGAGCTGTTTTTT.

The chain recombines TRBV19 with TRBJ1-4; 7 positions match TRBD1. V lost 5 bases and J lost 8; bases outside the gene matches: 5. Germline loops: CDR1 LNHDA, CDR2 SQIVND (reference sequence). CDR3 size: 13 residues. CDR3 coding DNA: TGTGCCAGTAGTCGCCAGGGGGACGAAAAACTGTTTTTT. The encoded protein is CASSRQGDEKLFF.

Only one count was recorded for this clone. DNA of the CDR3: TGTGCCAGCAGAAAGACACTTAACTATGGCTACACCTTC. Translating it yields CASRKTLNYGYTF. The chain couples TRBV28 to TRBJ1-2, with D unresolved. Looked up from germline, CDR1 is MDHEN and CDR2 is SYDVKM. V was trimmed by 6 bases and J by 1 base, leaving 9 bases between them. The CDR3 spans 13 residues.

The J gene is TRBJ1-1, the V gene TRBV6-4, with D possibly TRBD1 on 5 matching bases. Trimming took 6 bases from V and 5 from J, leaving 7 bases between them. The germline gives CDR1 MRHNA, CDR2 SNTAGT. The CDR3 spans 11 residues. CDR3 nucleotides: TGTGCCAGCAGGGGGCTTACTGAAGCTTTCTTT. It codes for CASRGLTEAFF.

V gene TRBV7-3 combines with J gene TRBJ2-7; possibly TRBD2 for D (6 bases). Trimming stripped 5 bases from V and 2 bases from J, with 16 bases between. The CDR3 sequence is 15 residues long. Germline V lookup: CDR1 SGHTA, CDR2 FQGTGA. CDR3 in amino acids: CASSPDGTGPYEQYF. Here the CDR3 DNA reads TGTGCCAGCAGCCCGGACGGGACTGGTCCCTACGAGCAGTACTTC.

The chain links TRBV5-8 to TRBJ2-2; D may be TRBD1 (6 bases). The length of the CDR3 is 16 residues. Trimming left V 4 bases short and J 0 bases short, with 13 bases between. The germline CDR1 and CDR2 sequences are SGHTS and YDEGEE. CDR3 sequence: CASSDRGKPNTGELFF. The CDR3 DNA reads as TGTGCCAGCAGCGATAGGGGGAAGCCGAACACCGGGGAGCTGTTTTTT.

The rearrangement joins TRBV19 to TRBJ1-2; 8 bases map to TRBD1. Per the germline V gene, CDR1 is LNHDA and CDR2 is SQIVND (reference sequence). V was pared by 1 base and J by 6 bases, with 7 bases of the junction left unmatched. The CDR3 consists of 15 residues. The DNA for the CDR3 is TGTGCCAGTAGTATAGGACAGGGGCGTTTTCATGGCTACACCTTC. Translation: CASSIGQGRFHGYTF.

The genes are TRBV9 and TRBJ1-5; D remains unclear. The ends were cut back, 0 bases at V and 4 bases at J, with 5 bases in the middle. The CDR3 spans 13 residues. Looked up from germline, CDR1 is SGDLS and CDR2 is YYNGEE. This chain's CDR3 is CASSVGNNQPQHF. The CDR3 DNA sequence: TGTGCCAGCAGCGTAGGGAATAATCAGCCCCAGCATTTT.

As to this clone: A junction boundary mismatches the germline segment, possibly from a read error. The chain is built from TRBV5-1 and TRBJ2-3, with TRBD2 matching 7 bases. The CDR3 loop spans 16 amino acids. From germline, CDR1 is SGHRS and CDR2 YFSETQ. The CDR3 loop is CASRLQLGGSTDTQYF. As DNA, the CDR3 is TGCGCCAGCCGCTTGCAATTGGGGGGGAGCACAGATACGCAGTATTTT. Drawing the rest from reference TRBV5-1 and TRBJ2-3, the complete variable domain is KAGVTQTPRYLIKTRGQQVTLSCSPISGHRSVSWYQQTPGQGLQFLFEYFSETQRNKGNFPGRFSGRQFSNSRSEMNVSTLELGDSALYLCASRLQLGGSTDTQYFGPGTRLTVL.